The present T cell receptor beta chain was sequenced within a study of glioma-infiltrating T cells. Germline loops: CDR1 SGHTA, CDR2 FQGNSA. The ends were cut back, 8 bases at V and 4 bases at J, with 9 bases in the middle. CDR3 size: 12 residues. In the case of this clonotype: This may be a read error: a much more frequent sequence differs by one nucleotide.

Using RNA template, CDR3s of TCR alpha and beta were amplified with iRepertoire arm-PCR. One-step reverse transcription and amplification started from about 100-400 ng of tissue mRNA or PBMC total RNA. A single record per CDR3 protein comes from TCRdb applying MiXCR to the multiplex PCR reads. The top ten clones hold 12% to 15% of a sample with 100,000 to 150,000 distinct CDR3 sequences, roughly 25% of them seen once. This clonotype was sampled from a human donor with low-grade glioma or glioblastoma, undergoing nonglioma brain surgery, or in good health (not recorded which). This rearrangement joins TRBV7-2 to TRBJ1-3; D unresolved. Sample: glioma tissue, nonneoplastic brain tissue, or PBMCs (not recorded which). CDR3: CASRLDGNTIYF. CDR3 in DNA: TGTGCCAGCCGCCTGGACGGAAACACCATATATTTT. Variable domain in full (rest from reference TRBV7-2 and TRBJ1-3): GAGVSQSPSNKVTEKGKDVELRCDPISGHTALYWYRQSLGQGLEFLIYFQGNSAPDKSGLPSDRFSAERTGGSVSTLTIQRTQQEDSAVYLCASRLDGNTIYFGEGSWLTVV.